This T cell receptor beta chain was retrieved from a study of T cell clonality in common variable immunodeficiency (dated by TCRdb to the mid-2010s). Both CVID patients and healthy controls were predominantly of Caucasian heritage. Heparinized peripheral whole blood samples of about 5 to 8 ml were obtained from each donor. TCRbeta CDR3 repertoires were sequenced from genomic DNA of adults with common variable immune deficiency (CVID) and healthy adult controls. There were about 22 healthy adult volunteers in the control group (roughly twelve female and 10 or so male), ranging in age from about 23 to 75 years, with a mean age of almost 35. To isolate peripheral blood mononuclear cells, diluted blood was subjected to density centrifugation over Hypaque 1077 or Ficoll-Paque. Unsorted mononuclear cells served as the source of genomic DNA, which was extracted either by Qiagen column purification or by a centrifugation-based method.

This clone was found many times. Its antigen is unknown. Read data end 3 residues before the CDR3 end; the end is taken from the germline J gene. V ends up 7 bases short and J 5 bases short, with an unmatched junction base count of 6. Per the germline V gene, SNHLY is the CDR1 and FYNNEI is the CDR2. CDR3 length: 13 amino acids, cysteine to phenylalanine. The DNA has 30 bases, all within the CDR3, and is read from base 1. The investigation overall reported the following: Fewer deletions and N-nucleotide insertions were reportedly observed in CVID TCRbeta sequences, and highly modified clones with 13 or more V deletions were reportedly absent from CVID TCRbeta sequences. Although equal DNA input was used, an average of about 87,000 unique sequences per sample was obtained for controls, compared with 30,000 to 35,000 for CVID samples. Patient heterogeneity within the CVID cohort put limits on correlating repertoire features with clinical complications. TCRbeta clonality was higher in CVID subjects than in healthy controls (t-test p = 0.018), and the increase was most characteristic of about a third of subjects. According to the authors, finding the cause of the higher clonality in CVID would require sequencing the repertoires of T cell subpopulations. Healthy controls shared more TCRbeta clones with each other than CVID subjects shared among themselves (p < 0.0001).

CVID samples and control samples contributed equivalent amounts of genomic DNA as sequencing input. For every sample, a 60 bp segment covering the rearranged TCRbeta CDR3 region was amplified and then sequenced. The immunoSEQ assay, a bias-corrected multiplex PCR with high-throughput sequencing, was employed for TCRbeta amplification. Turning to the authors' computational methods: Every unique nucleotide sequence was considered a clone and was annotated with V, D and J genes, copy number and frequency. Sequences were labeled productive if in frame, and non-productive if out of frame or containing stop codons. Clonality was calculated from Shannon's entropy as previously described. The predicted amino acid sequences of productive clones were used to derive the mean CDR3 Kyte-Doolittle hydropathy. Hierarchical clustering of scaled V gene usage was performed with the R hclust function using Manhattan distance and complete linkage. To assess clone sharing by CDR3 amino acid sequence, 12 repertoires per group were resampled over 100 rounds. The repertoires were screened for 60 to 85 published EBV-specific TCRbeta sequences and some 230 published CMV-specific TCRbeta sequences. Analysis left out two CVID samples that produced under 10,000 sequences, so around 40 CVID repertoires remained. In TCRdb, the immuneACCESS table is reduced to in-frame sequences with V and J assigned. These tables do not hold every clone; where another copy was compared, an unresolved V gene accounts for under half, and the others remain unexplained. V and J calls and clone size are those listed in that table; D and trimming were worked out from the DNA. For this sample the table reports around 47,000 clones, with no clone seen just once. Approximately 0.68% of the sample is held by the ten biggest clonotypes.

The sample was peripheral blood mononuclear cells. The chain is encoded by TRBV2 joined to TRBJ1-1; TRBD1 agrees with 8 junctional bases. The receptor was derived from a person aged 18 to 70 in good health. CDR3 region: CASIKQGGTEAFF. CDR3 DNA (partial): TGTGCCAGCATTAAACAGGGGGGTACTGAA.